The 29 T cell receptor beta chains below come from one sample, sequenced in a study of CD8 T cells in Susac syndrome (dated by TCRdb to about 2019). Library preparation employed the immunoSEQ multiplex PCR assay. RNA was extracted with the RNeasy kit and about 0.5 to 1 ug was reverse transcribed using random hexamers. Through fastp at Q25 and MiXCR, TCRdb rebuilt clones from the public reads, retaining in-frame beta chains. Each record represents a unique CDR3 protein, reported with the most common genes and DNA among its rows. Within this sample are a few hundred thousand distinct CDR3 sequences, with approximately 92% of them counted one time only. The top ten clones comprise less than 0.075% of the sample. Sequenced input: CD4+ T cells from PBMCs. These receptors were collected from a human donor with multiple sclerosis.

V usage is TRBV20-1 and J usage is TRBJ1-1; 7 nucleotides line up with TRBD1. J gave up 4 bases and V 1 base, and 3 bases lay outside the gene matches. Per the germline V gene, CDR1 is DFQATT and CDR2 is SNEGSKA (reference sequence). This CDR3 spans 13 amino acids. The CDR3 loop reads CSARGQGITEAFF. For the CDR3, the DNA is TGCAGTGCTAGAGGACAGGGAATCACTGAAGCTTTCTTT.

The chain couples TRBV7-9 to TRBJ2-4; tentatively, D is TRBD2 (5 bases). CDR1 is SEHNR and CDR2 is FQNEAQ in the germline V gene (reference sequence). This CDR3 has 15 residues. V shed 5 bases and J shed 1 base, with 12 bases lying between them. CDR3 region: CASSPDPGAKNIQYF. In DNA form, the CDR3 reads TGTGCCAGCAGCCCCGACCCGGGGGCCAAAAACATTCAGTACTTC.

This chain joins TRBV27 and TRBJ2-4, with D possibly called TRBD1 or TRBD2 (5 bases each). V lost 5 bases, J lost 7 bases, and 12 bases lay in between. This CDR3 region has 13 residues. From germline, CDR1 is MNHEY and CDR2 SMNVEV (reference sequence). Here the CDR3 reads CASSPGRLNIQYF. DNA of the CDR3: TGTGCCAGCAGTCCGGGACGGTTGAACATTCAGTACTTC.

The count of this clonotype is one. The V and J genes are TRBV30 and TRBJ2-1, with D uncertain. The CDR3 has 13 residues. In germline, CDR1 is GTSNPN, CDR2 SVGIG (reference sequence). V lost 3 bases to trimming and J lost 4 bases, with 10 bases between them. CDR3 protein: CAWSARTYNEQFF. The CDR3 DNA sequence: TGTGCCTGGAGCGCTCGGACGTACAATGAGCAGTTCTTC.

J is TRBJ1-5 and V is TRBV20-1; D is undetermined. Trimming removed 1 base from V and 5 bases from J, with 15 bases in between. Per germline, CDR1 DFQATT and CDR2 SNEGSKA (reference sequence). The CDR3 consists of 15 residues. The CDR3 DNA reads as TGCAGTGCTAGAGTTCCTGGGCCGTACGATCAGCCCCAGCATTTT. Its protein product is CSARVPGPYDQPQHF.

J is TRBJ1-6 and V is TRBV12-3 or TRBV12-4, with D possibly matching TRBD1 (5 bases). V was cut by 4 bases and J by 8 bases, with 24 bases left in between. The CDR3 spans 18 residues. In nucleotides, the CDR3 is TGTGCCAGCAGTTCCATATCCCTCGTGGGGACGGGGGATTCACCCCTCCACTTT. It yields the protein CASSSISLVGTGDSPLHF.

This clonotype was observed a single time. The CDR3 bases are TGCAGGGTCCTCGGACTAGCGGGGGGGCCCAGCACAGATACGCAGTATTTT. As protein: CRVLGLAGGPSTDTQYF. V and J are TRBV20-1 and TRBJ2-3; 15 bases line up with TRBD2. Germline-derived CDR1 and CDR2 are DFQATT and SNEGSKA (reference sequence). CDR3 size: 17 residues.

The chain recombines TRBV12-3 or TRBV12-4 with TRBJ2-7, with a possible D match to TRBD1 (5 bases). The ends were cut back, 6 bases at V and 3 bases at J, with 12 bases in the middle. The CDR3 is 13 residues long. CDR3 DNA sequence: TGTGCCAGCAGCCCCAACAGGAACTACGAGCAGTACTTC. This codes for CASSPNRNYEQYF.

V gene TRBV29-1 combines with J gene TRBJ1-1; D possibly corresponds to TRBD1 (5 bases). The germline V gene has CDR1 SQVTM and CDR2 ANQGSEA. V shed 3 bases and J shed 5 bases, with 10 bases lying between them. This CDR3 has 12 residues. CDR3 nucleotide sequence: TGCAGCGTTGAGAGAGGGGCGACTGAAGCTTTCTTT. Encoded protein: CSVERGATEAFF.

The CDR3: CASSLAGGAEAFF. CDR3 sequence (DNA): TGTGCCAGCAGCTTAGCAGGGGGGGCTGAAGCTTTCTTT. The chain carries TRBV7-9 and TRBJ1-1; a weak D match, TRBD1 (6 bases). CDR3 length: 13 amino acids. V gave up 0 bases and J gave up 6 bases, with 8 bases separating them. Germline assignment: CDR1 SEHNR and CDR2 FQNEAQ (reference sequence).

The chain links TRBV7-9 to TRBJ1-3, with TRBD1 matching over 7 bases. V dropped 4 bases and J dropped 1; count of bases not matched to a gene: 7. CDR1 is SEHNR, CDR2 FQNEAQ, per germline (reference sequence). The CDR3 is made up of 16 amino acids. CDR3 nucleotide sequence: TGTGCCAGCAGCTATCCCGACAGGGAATCTGGAAACACCATATATTTT. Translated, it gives CASSYPDRESGNTIYF.

The DNA of the CDR3 is TGCAGTGCTACCGGAGACAGGGGAGGGTGGACCCAGTACTTC. It is translated as CSATGDRGGWTQYF. The V call is TRBV20-1, the J call TRBJ2-5, with a weak D call TRBD1 (8 bases). V was clipped by 4 bases and J by 7 bases, with 19 bases between them. Germline V gene lookup returns CDR1 DFQATT and CDR2 SNEGSKA (reference sequence). There are 14 residues in the CDR3.

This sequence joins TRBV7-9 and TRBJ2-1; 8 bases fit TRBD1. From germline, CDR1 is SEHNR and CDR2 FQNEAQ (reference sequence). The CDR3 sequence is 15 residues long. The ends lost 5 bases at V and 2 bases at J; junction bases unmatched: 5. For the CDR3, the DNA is TGTGCCAGCAGCCACGACAGGGGCCCCTACAATGAGCAGTTCTTC. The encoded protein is CASSHDRGPYNEQFF.

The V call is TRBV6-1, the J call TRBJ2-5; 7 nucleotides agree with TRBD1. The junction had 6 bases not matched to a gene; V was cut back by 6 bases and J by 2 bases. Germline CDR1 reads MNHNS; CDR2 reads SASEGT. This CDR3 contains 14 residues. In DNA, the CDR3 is TGTGCCAGCAGCCCGACAGGGTGGCAAGAGACCCAGTACTTC. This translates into CASSPTGWQETQYF.

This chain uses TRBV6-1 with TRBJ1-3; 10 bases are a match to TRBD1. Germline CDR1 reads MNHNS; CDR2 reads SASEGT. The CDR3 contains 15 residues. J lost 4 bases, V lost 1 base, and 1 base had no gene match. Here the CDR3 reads CASSEGTGGGNTIYF. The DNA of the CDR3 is TGTGCCAGCAGTGAAGGGACAGGGGGAGGAAACACCATATATTTT.

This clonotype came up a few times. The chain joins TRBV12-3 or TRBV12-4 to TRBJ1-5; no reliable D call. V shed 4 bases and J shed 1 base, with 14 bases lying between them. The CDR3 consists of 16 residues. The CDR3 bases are TGTGCCAGCAGTTCCATGGCGGCAGCCAGCAATCAGCCCCAGCATTTT. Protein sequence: CASSSMAAASNQPQHF.

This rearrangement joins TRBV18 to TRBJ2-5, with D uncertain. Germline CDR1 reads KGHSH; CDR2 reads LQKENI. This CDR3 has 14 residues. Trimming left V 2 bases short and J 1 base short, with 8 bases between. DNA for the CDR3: TGTGCCAGCTCACCAAAGGAAGTCCAAGAGACCCAGTACTTC. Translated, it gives CASSPKEVQETQYF.

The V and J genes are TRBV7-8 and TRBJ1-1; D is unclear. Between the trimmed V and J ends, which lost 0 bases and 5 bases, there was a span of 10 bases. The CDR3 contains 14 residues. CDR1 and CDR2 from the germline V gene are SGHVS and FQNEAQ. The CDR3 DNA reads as TGTGCCAGCAGCTTAGCGATCGGTAGGACTGAAGCTTTCTTT. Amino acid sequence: CASSLAIGRTEAFF.

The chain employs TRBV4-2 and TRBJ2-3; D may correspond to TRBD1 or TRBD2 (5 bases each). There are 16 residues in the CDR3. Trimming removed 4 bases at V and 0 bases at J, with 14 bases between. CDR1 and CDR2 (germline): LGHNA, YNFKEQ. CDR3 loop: CASSLFVGASTDTQYF. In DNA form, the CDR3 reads TGTGCCAGCAGCCTATTTGTCGGGGCCAGCACAGATACGCAGTATTTT.

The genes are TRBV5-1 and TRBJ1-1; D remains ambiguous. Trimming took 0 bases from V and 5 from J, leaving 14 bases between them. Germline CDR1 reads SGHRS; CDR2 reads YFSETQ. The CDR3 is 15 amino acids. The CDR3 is CASSLAEGIKTEAFF. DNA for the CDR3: TGCGCCAGCAGCTTGGCGGAAGGGATAAAGACTGAAGCTTTCTTT.

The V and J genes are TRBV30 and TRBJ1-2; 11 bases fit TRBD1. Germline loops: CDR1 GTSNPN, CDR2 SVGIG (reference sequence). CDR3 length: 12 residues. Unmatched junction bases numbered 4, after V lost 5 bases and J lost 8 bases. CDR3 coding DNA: TGTGCCTGGCTACGGGACAGGGGGGGCTACACCTTC. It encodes CAWLRDRGGYTF.

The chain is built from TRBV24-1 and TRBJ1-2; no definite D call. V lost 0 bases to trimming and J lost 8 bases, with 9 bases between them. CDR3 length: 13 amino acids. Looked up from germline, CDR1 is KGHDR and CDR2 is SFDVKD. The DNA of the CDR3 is TGTGCCACCAGTGATTTGGTGGGGAGAGGCTACACCTTC. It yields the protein CATSDLVGRGYTF.

CDR3 loop: CASSLAPGGTEAFF. CDR3 sequence (DNA): TGCGCCAGCAGCTTGGCCCCGGGAGGGACTGAAGCTTTCTTT. The chain employs TRBV5-1 and TRBJ1-1; D is undetermined. CDR1 is SGHRS and CDR2 is YFSETQ in the germline V gene. This CDR3 region has 14 residues. V was pared by 0 bases and J by 5 bases, with 11 bases between. Using reference TRBV5-1 and TRBJ1-1 for the parts outside the CDR3, the full variable domain is KAGVTQTPRYLIKTRGQQVTLSCSPISGHRSVSWYQQTPGQGLQFLFEYFSETQRNKGNFPGRFSGRQFSNSRSEMNVSTLELGDSALYLCASSLAPGGTEAFFGQGTRLTVV.

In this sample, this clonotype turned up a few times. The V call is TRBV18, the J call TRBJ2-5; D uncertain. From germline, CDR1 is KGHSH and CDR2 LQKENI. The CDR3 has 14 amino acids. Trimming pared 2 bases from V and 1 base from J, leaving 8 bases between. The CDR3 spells CASSPAAVQETQYF. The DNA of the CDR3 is TGTGCCAGCTCACCAGCCGCAGTCCAAGAGACCCAGTACTTC.

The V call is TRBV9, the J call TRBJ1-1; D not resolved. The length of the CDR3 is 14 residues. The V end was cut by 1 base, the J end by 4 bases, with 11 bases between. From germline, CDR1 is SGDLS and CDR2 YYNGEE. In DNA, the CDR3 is TGTGCCAGCAGCGTATTGTTTGGAGGCACTGAAGCTTTCTTT. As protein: CASSVLFGGTEAFF.

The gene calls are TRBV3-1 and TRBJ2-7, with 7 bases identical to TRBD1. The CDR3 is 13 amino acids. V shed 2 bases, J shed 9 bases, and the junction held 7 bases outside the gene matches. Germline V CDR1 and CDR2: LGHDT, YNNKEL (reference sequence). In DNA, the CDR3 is TGTGCCAGCAGCCAACCGACAGGGAGTGGGCAGTACTTC. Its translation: CASSQPTGSGQYF.

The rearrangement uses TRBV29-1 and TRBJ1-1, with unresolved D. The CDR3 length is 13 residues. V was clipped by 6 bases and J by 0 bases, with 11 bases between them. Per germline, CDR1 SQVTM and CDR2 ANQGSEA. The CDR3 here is CSVVGSVNTEAFF. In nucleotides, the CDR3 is TGCAGCGTCGTAGGGTCGGTGAACACTGAAGCTTTCTTT.

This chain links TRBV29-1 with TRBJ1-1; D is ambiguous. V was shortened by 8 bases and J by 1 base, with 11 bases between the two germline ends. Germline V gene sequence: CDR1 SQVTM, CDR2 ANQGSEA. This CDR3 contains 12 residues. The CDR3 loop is CSSSQSNTEAFF. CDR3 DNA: TGCAGCTCGAGCCAGTCGAACACTGAAGCTTTCTTT.

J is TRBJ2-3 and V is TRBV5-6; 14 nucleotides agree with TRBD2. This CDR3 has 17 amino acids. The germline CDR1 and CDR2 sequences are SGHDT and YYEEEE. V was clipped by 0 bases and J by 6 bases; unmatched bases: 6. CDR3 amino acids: CASSLATSGRAGDTQYF. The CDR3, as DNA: TGTGCCAGCAGCTTGGCGACTAGCGGGAGGGCCGGTGATACGCAGTATTTT.